This TCR beta chain was captured in a study of T-cell reconstitution after alpha-beta-depleted transplantation in children. The CDR3 has 11 amino acids. V lost 4 bases and J lost 7, with 10 bases in between. Germline V gene lookup returns CDR1 SQVTM and CDR2 ANQGSEA. The library targeted TCRbeta and was prepared with unique molecular identifiers. TCRdb re-called the PCR reads through MiXCR, storing one row per CDR3 protein. This sample has around 490,000 distinct CDR3 sequences, with over 9.5% found just once. This clonotype was detected many times. The antigen remains undetermined. Whole-study results and caveats: Newly produced T cells mostly accounted for T-cell counts and diversity one year post-transplant.

The origin of this receptor is a female patient aged 2 to 10 who had a stem cell transplant for aplastic anemia, so the T cells may come from the graft donor. The rearrangement links TRBV29-1 to TRBJ2-5; possible D gene TRBD2, 5 bases. Sequences were derived from PBMCs, mostly from graft donor cells, sampled 180 days after TCRalphabeta/CD19-depleted stem cell transplant. The CDR3 DNA reads TGCAGCGTTGTTGGGAGCGCGACCCAGTACTTC. This sequence encodes CSVVGSATQYF. The whole variable domain, remainder taken from reference TRBV29-1 and TRBJ2-5, is SAVISQKPSRDICQRGTSLTIQCQVDSQVTMMFWYRQQPGQSLTLIATANQGSEATYESGFVIDKFPISRPNLTFSTLTVSNMSPEDSSIYLCSVVGSATQYFGPGTRLLVL.